The following is a T cell receptor (beta chain) sequence with its context. Its antigen is currently unknown. These data are taken from a study of T-cell memory formation after mild COVID-19. About the research overall: Among the donors, TCR clusters were largely specific to each donor. Study-level points and caveats: Researchers found some responding clones in pre-infection memory, a sign that cross-reactive memory joined. Clones that contracted clustered mainly in CM and EM if CD4+ and in EMRA if CD8+.

The CDR3 length is 15 residues. The V segment lost 6 bases and the J segment 1 base; nucleotides outside the gene matches: 5. Germline loops: CDR1 ENHRY, CDR2 SYGVKD. cDNA libraries for TCR alpha and TCR beta, carrying sample barcodes and UMIs, came from 5'RACE with constant-segment primers. TCRdb re-called the 5' RACE reads through MiXCR, storing one row per CDR3 protein. Of under 300,000 distinct CDR3 sequences in the sample, 8.2% are singletons; the top ten hold roughly 23%. This chain connects TRBV10-3 to TRBJ2-2, with 7 bases matching TRBD2. Material for sequencing was PBMCs or a T cell subset sorted from them (not recorded which). The receptor comes from a man younger than 30 who had mild COVID-19 (a few samples of this study predate the infection). Cell type and time point are not known. Here the CDR3 DNA reads TGTGCCATCAGGCTGGGAGGGTTGAACACCGGGGAGCTGTTTTTT. Amino acid sequence: CAIRLGGLNTGELFF.